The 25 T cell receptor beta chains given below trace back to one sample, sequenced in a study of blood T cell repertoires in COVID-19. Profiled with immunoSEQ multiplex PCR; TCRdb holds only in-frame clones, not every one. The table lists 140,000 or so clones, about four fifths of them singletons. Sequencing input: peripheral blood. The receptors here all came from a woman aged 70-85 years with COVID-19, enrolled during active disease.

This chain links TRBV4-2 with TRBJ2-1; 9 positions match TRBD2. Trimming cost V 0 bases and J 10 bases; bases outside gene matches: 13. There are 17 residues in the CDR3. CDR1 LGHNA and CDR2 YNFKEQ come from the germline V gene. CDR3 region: CASSQDSFRGGAWEQFF. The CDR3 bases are TGTGCCAGCAGCCAAGACTCCTTCCGCGGGGGGGCTTGGGAGCAGTTCTTC.

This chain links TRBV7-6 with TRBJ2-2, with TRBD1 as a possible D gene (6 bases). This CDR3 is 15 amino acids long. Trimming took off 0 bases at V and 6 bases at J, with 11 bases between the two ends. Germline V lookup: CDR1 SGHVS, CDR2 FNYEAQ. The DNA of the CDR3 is TGTGCCAGCAGCTTAGCGGACAGAGGGGCCGGGGAGCTGTTTTTT. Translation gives CASSLADRGAGELFF. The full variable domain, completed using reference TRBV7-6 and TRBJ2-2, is GAGVSQSPRYKVTKRGQDVALRCDPISGHVSLYWYRQALGQGPEFLTYFNYEAQQDKSGLPNDRFSAERPEGSISTLTIQRTEQRDSAMYRCASSLADRGAGELFFGEGSRLTVL.

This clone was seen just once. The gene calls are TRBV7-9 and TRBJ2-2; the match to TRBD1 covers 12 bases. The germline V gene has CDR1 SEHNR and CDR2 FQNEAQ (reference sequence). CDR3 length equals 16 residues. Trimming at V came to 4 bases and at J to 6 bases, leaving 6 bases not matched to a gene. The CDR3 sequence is CASSSGGTGGSGELFF. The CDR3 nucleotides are TGTGCCAGCAGCTCGGGCGGGACAGGGGGCTCCGGGGAGCTGTTTTTT.

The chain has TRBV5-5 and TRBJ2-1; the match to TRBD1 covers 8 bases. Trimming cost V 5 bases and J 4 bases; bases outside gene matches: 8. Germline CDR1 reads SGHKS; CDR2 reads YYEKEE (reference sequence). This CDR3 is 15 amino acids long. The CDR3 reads CASRRQGWEYNEQFF. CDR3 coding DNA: TGTGCCAGCAGACGACAGGGGTGGGAGTACAATGAGCAGTTCTTC.

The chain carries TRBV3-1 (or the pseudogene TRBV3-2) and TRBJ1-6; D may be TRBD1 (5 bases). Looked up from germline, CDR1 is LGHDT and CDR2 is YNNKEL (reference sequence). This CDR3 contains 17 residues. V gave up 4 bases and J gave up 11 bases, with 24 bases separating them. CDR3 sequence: CASSPHGGLGVGAPLHF. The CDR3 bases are TGTGCCAGCAGCCCCCATGGGGGGTTGGGTGTAGGGGCACCCCTCCACTTT.

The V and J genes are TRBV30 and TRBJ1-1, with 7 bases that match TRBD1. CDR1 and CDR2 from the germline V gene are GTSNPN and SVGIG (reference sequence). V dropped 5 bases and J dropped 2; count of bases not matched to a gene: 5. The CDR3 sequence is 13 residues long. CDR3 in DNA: TGTGCCTGGGGGACAGACTCAAACACTGAAGCTTTCTTT. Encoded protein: CAWGTDSNTEAFF.

The CDR3 protein is CASSRGTSGGVYEQYF. CDR3 bases: TGTGCCAGCAGCCGAGGGACTAGCGGGGGGGTCTACGAGCAGTACTTC. This chain joins TRBV3-1 (or the pseudogene TRBV3-2) and TRBJ2-7, with 16 bases aligning to TRBD2. The CDR3 sequence is 16 residues long. Germline V gene sequence: CDR1 LGHDT, CDR2 YNNKEL (reference sequence). V dropped 4 bases and J dropped 3; count of bases not matched to a gene: 3.

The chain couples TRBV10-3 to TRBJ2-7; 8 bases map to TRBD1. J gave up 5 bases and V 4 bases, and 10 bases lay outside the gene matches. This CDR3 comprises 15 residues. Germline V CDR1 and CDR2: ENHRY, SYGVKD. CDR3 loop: CAISGFETGEHEQYF. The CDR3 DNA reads TGTGCCATCAGTGGATTCGAGACAGGGGAACACGAGCAGTACTTC.

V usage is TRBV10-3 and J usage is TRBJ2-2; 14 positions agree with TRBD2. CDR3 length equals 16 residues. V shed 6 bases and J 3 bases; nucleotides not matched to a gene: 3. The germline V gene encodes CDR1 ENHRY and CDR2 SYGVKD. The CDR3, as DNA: TGTGCCATCAGCGGGACTAGCGGGGGCCACACCGGGGAGCTGTTTTTT. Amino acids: CAISGTSGGHTGELFF.

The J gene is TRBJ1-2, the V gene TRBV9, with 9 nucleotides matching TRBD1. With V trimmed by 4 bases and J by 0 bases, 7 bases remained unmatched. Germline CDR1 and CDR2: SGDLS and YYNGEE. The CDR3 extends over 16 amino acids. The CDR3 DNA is TGTGCCAGCAGCTTGGCCGGACAGGGGTCTAACTATGGCTACACCTTC. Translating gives CASSLAGQGSNYGYTF. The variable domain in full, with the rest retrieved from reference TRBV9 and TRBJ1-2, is DSGVTQTPKHLITATGQRVTLRCSPRSGDLSVYWYQQSLDQGLQFLIQYYNGEERAKGNILERFSAQQFPDLHSELNLSSLELGDSALYFCASSLAGQGSNYGYTFGSGTRLTVV.

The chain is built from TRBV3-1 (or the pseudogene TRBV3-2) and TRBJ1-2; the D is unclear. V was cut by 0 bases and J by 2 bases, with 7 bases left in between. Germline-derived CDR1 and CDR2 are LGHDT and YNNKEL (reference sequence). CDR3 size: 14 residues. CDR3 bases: TGTGCCAGCAGCCAAGAACAACCCAACTATGGCTACACCTTC. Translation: CASSQEQPNYGYTF.

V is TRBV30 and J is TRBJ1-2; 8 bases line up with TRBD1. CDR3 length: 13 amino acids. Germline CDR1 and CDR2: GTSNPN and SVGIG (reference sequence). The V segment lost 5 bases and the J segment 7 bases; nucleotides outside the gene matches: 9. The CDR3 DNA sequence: TGTGCCTGGGGGAAGGACAGGGAGGCTGGCTACACCTTC. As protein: CAWGKDREAGYTF.

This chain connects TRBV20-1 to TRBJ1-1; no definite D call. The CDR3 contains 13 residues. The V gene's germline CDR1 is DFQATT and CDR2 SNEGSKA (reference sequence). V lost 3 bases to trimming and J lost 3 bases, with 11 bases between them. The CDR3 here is CSASASDHTEAFF. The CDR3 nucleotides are TGCAGTGCTAGTGCCAGTGATCACACTGAAGCTTTCTTT.

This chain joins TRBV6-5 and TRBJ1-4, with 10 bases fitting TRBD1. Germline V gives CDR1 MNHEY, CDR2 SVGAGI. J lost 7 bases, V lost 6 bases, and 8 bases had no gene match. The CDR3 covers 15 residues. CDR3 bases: TGTGCCAGCAGGACCGAGGGACAGGGGCGTGAAAAACTGTTTTTT. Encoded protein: CASRTEGQGREKLFF.

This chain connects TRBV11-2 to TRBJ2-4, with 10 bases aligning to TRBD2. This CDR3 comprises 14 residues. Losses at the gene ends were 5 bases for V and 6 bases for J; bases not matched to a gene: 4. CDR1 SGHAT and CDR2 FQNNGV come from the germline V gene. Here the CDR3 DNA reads TGTGCCAGCAGCCGACAGCGGGGGGGAAACATTCAGTACTTC. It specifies CASSRQRGGNIQYF.

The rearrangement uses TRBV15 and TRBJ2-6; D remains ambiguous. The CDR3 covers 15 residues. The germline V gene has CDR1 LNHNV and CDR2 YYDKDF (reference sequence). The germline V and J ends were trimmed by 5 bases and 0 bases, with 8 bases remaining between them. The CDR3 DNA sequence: TGTGCCACCAGCCCCCTACTCTCTGGGGCCAACGTCCTGACTTTC. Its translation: CATSPLLSGANVLTF.

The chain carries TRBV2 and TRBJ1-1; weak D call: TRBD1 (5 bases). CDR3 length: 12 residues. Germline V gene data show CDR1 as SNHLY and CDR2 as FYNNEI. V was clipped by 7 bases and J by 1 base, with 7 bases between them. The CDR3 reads CASTGQNTEAFF. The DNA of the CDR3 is TGTGCCAGCACCGGACAGAACACTGAAGCTTTCTTT.

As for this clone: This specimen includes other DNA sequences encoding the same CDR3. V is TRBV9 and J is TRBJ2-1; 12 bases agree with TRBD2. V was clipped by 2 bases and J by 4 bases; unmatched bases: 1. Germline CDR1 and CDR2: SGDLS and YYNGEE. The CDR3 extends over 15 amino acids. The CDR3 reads CASSVTSGGYNEQFF. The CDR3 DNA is TGTGCCAGCAGCGTCACTAGCGGGGGGTACAATGAGCAGTTCTTC.

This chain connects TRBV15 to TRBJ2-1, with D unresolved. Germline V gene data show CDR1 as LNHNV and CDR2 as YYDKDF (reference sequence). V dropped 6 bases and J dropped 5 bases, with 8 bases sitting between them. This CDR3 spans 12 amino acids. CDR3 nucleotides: TGTGCCACCAGGGGCAGCCACAATGAGCAGTTCTTC. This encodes CATRGSHNEQFF.

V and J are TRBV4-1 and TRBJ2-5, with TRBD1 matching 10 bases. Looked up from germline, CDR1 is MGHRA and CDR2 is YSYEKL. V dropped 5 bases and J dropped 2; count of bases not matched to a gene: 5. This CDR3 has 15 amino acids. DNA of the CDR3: TGCGCCAGCAGCAGGACAGGGGGGGCTCAAGAGACCCAGTACTTC. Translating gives CASSRTGGAQETQYF.

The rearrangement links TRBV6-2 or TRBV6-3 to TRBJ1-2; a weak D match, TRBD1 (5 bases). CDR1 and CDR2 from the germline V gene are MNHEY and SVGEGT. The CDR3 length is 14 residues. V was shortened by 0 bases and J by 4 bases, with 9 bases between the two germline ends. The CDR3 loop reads CASSYSTESYGYTF. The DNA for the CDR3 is TGTGCCAGCAGTTACTCGACAGAGTCCTATGGCTACACCTTC.

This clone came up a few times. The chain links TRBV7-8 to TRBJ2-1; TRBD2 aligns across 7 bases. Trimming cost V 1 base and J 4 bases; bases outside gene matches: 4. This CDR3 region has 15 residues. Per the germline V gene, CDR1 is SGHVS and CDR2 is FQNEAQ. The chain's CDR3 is CASSLGGGMYNEQFF. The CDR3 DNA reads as TGTGCCAGCAGCTTAGGCGGGGGTATGTACAATGAGCAGTTCTTC.

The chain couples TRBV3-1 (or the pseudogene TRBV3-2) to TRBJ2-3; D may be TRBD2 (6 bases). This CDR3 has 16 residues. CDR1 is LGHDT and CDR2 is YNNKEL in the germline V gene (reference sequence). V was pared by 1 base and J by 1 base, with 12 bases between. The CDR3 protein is CASSQGGGLRTDTQYF. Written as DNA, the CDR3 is TGTGCCAGCAGCCAAGGGGGAGGCTTACGCACAGATACGCAGTATTTT.

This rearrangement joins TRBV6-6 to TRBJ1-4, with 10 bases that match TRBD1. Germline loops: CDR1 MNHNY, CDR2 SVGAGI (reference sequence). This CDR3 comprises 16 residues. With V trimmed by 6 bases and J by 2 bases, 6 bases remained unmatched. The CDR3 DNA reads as TGTGCCAGCAGCTGGGACAGGGGCGGGACTAATGAAAAACTGTTTTTT. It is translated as CASSWDRGGTNEKLFF.

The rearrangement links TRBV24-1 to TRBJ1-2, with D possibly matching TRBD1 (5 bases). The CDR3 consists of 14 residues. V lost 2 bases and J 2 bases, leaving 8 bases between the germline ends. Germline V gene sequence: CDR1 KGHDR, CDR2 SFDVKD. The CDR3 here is CATSDWTTNYGYTF. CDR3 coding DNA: TGTGCCACCAGTGATTGGACAACGAACTATGGCTACACCTTC.